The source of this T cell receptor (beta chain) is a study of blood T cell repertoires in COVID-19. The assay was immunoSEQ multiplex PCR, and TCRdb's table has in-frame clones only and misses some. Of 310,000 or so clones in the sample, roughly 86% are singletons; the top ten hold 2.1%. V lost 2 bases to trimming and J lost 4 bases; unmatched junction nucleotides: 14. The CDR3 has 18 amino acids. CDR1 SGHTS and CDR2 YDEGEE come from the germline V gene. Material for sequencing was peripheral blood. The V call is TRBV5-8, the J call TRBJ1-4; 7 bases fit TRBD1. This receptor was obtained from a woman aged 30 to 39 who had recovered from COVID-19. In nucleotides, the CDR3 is TGTGCCAGCAGCTTTTCCAGGGGGGTAGGCGGCGGTAATGAAAAACTGTTTTTT. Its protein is CASSFSRGVGGGNEKLFF.